The rows below give T cell receptor beta chains drawn from one sample of a study of identical twins. TCRdb reprocessed the 5' RACE reads with MiXCR, giving one entry per CDR3 protein. The table includes around 1.7 million distinct CDR3 sequences, under 35% detected once. Sequencing was carried out using cord blood. The receptors were gathered from a newborn girl in good health. CDR3s include the opening cysteine and the closing phenylalanine or tryptophan. A D gene is named only where the DNA matches it firmly. Clone size is shown for a subset of rows, as once, few, many or a class of expanded clone.

CDR3 DNA | CDR3 protein | clone size | V gene | D gene | J gene
TGTGCCTGGAGTATAATCAGGGAGACCCAGTACTTC | CAWSIIRETQYF | - | TRBV30 | - | TRBJ2-5
TGTGCCAGCGGTTACAGAGGAGAGACCCAGTACTTC | CASGYRGETQYF | - | TRBV28 | - | TRBJ2-5
TGTGCCAGCAGCCAAGGTGCCGACCGGTACAATGAGCAGTACTTC | CASSQGADRYNEQYF | - | TRBV4-2 | - | TRBJ2-7
TGTGCCAGCAGTTCCGCCTCTAGCGGGGCCTACGAGCAGTACTTC | CASSSASSGAYEQYF | - | TRBV28 | TRBD2 | TRBJ2-7
TGTGCCAGCAGCCGACAGGGGGTATTCACTGAAGCTTTCTTT | CASSRQGVFTEAFF | - | TRBV2 | TRBD1 | TRBJ1-1
TGCAGTGCCCCGGACACCCCGAGCTCCTACGAGCAGTACTTC | CSAPDTPSSYEQYF | - | TRBV20-1 | - | TRBJ2-7
TGCAGCGTCGGACTAGCGGGAGTTCCCTCCTACAATGAGCAGTACTTC | CSVGLAGVPSYNEQYF | - | TRBV29-1 | TRBD2 | TRBJ2-7
TGCAGCGTAGGGACAGGGACAAGCACAGATACGCAGTATTTT | CSVGTGTSTDTQYF | - | TRBV29-1 | TRBD1 | TRBJ2-3
TGTGCCAGCAGTGAACAGGGGAGGGGAAATGAAAAACTGTTTTTT | CASSEQGRGNEKLFF | - | TRBV2 | - | TRBJ1-4
TGTGCCAGCAGTCCGAGACATGGCGAGCAGTACTTC | CASSPRHGEQYF | few | TRBV12-3/TRBV12-4 | - | TRBJ2-7
TGTGCCAGCAGCTTAGAACCCCTGGGTAGCGGGGGTCAAGAGACCCAGTACTTC | CASSLEPLGSGGQETQYF | few | TRBV7-2 | TRBD2 | TRBJ2-5
TGTGCCAGTGGGACTAGCGGGGGCTTCGGTACAGATACGCAGTATTTT | CASGTSGGFGTDTQYF | few | TRBV2 | TRBD2 | TRBJ2-3
TGTGCCACCAGTGATTCAGGGACTAGCGATTCAGATACGCAGTATTTT | CATSDSGTSDSDTQYF | few | TRBV24-1 | TRBD2 | TRBJ2-3
TGCGCCAGCAGCTTACGGGACAGGGAGCGGCAGTACTTC | CASSLRDRERQYF | - | TRBV5-1 | TRBD1 | TRBJ2-5
TGTGCCAGCACCACGAACGTACTAGCGGGGAATACGCAGTATTTT | CASTTNVLAGNTQYF | few | TRBV5-4 | TRBD2 | TRBJ2-3
TGTGCCAGCAGCTTAAGGGTGTACAGGATCCCCCCTTACGAGCAGTACTTC | CASSLRVYRIPPYEQYF | few | TRBV7-8 | - | TRBJ2-7
TGCAGTGCTCCCCCTGGGGCACCGAACACTGAAGCTTTCTTT | CSAPPGAPNTEAFF | few | TRBV20-1 | - | TRBJ1-1
TGTGCCAGCAGTTCAAAGTCGGAGAGCTCCTACAATGAGCAGTTCTTC | CASSSKSESSYNEQFF | - | TRBV6-6 | - | TRBJ2-1
TGCAGCGTTGACCGGGGCGCCGGTGTCTATGGCTACACCTTC | CSVDRGAGVYGYTF | - | TRBV29-1 | - | TRBJ1-2
TGTGCCAGCAGCCCCGGGACCACAACCTACAATGAGCAGTTCTTC | CASSPGTTTYNEQFF | - | TRBV9 | - | TRBJ2-1
TGTGCCAGCAGTCTTAAAAGGAGCAATGAGCAGTTCTTC | CASSLKRSNEQFF | few | TRBV12-3/TRBV12-4 | - | TRBJ2-1
TGCGCCAGCAGTTTACCGCCCAGCGGGCAAAACGAGCAGTTCTTC | CASSLPPSGQNEQFF | - | TRBV5-1 | - | TRBJ2-1
TGTGCCAGCAGTTCAATAGCCTTGCAGGCTACGCAGTATTTT | CASSSIALQATQYF | - | TRBV27 | - | TRBJ2-3
TGTGCCAGCCGGAGGGGAGATAATGAAAAACTGTTTTTT | CASRRGDNEKLFF | once | TRBV6-1 | - | TRBJ1-4
TGTGCCAGCAGTGGCACAGGGTACGGGCAGTACTTC | CASSGTGYGQYF | - | TRBV25-1 | - | TRBJ2-5
TGTGCCAGCAGCCAAATATCGGTAGCGGCGTACGAGCAGTACTTC | CASSQISVAAYEQYF | - | TRBV4-2 | - | TRBJ2-7
TGTGCCAGCAGTGAAAGGCTAGCGTCGGCCTACGAGCAGTACTTC | CASSERLASAYEQYF | - | TRBV2 | - | TRBJ2-7
TGTGCCAGCAGCCCAGACTCGGTTAGTTTGACCCTCCACTTT | CASSPDSVSLTLHF | - | TRBV5-4 | - | TRBJ1-6
TGTGCCAGCAGCTTAGTTCCCGACGAGCAGTACTTC | CASSLVPDEQYF | many | TRBV7-9 | - | TRBJ2-7
TGCGCCACCCGGCGTGGAAACTATGGCTACACCTTC | CATRRGNYGYTF | - | TRBV10-2 | - | TRBJ1-2
TGTGCCAGCAGCTTAGTTCTAGGACTCGGGTCCTACAATGAGCAGTTCTTC | CASSLVLGLGSYNEQFF | - | TRBV7-8 | - | TRBJ2-1
TGCGCCAGCAGCCGAATTAGCGGGTGGGAAGTATACAATGAGCAGTTCTTC | CASSRISGWEVYNEQFF | - | TRBV5-1 | TRBD2 | TRBJ2-1
TGCAGTGCGCTAGAGGGAAGCACAGATACGCAGTATTTT | CSALEGSTDTQYF | - | TRBV20-1 | - | TRBJ2-3
TGTGCCAGCAGCTTAAAGGCTAGCGGGAACACCGGGGAGCTGTTTTTT | CASSLKASGNTGELFF | few | TRBV7-9 | TRBD2 | TRBJ2-2
TGCGCCAGCAGCCCCGGGATCAGCGAGGGGACCCAGTACTTC | CASSPGISEGTQYF | - | TRBV5-1 | - | TRBJ2-5
TGTGCCGGCTCGTTGGGCGGGAGACCCCCCAATGAGCAGTTCTTC | CAGSLGGRPPNEQFF | once | TRBV6-1 | TRBD2 | TRBJ2-1
TGTGCCAGCAGTGTATCGTCACCGAACACCGGGGAGCTGTTTTTT | CASSVSSPNTGELFF | - | TRBV2 | - | TRBJ2-2
TGCGCCAGCAGCTTTCGACGGAGCCGTTTCAACGAGCAGTACTTC | CASSFRRSRFNEQYF | - | TRBV5-1 | - | TRBJ2-7
TGCGCCAGCAGTGAGGGACTTGAGCTGTACGAGCAGTACTTC | CASSEGLELYEQYF | few | TRBV10-1 | - | TRBJ2-7
TGCGCCAGCAGCTCGAGTGTCTCTGGAAACACCATATATTTT | CASSSSVSGNTIYF | - | TRBV5-1 | - | TRBJ1-3
TGTGCCAGCAGTGAAGTTGAGGACAGGGGGCATAGCTCCTATAATTCACCCCTCCACTTT | CASSEVEDRGHSSYNSPLHF | - | TRBV2 | TRBD1 | TRBJ1-6
TGTGCCAGCAGCTTAGGACAGGGGGTTAACTATGGCTACACCTTC | CASSLGQGVNYGYTF | many | TRBV7-9 | TRBD1 | TRBJ1-2
TGTGCCAGCAGCTTTGACCGGGCCCGCAATCAGCCCCAGCATTTT | CASSFDRARNQPQHF | few | TRBV5-8 | - | TRBJ1-5
TGTGCCAGCAGCCCCGATTGGGAAGGGCAAAGGCTGTTTTTT | CASSPDWEGQRLFF | - | TRBV12-3/TRBV12-4 | - | TRBJ1-4
TGTGCCAGCAGCGTAGTAGGGACGCAGAACAATGAGCAGTTCTTC | CASSVVGTQNNEQFF | - | TRBV9 | - | TRBJ2-1
TGTGCTCGGCGGGGAGAAGAGTGTGGCTACACCTTC | CARRGEECGYTF | few | TRBV28 | - | TRBJ1-2
TGCAGTGCTCGACAGGGGGCAACAGATACGCAGTATTTT | CSARQGATDTQYF | - | TRBV20-1 | TRBD1 | TRBJ2-3